A single sample is the source of the 31 T cell receptor beta chains below, sequenced in a study of blood T cell repertoires in COVID-19. Profiling relied on immunoSEQ multiplex PCR, and the TCRdb table lists in-frame clones only, not all of them. The table includes over 150,000 clones, over 70% detected once. The material sequenced was peripheral blood. The source of these receptors is a woman aged 70-85 years who had recovered from COVID-19.

The rearrangement links TRBV3-1 (or the pseudogene TRBV3-2) to TRBJ2-1; 15 bases line up with TRBD2. Germline V CDR1 and CDR2: LGHDT, YNNKEL (reference sequence). V gave up 4 bases and J gave up 7 bases; unmatched junction bases: 2. CDR3 size: 15 residues. In nucleotides, the CDR3 is TGTGCCAGCAGCCCCGGGACTAGCGGGGGGAATGAGCAGTTCTTC. Protein: CASSPGTSGGNEQFF.

The sample holds many counts of this clone. V gene TRBV7-9 combines with J gene TRBJ2-2; 9 bases agree with TRBD1. Germline V CDR1 and CDR2: SEHNR, FQNEAQ (reference sequence). This CDR3 has 17 amino acids. V shed 5 bases and J 0 bases; nucleotides not matched to a gene: 7. DNA of the CDR3: TGTGCCAGCAGCCCAAACAGGGGGCGGGCGAACACCGGGGAGCTGTTTTTT. This translates into CASSPNRGRANTGELFF.

The chain uses TRBV7-9 and TRBJ2-7; weak D call: TRBD1 (6 bases). Deletions cut 4 bases from V and 6 bases from J, with 13 bases between. Germline values: CDR1 SEHNR, CDR2 FQNEAQ (reference sequence). The CDR3 has 13 amino acids. In DNA, the CDR3 is TGTGCCAGCAGCTCCCCAGGGGCAACCGAGCAGTACTTC. Translation gives CASSSPGATEQYF.

As to this clone: Other DNA sequences in the sample encode the same CDR3. The V call is TRBV7-2, the J call TRBJ1-1; D gene unclear. V lost 5 bases, J lost 1 base, and 11 bases lay in between. In germline, CDR1 is SGHTA, CDR2 FQGNSA. CDR3 length equals 14 residues. This chain's CDR3 is CASSPAAANTEAFF. The CDR3 DNA reads TGTGCCAGCAGCCCGGCGGCGGCGAACACTGAAGCTTTCTTT.

As regards this clone: Other DNA variants within this sample encode the same CDR3. This chain joins TRBV5-1 and TRBJ1-5; 11 bases map to TRBD1. The V segment lost 0 bases and the J segment 2 bases; nucleotides outside the gene matches: 1. Germline V gene lookup returns CDR1 SGHRS and CDR2 YFSETQ. CDR3 length: 16 residues. CDR3 nucleotides: TGCGCCAGCAGCTTGGGGGACAGGGGGGGCAATCAGCCCCAGCATTTT. Its protein is CASSLGDRGGNQPQHF.

The gene calls are TRBV9 and TRBJ2-1, with 12 bases aligning to TRBD2. V lost 0 bases and J lost 0; bases outside the gene matches: 4. Germline CDR1 is SGDLS and CDR2 is YYNGEE. This CDR3 has 18 residues. In nucleotides, the CDR3 is TGTGCCAGCAGCGTAGGGACTAGCGGGGTTAGCTCCTACAATGAGCAGTTCTTC. Residues: CASSVGTSGVSSYNEQFF.

The table lists this clone with a count of one. This rearrangement joins TRBV5-5 to TRBJ1-2; no clear D. Germline values: CDR1 SGHKS, CDR2 YYEKEE (reference sequence). This CDR3 contains 16 residues. V lost 0 bases, J lost 8 bases, and 20 bases lay in between. DNA for the CDR3: TGTGCCAGCAGCTTGGGCCTTCGGGTGTCCCGCATAGGCTACACCTTC. Translation: CASSLGLRVSRIGYTF.

The chain is built from TRBV7-2 and TRBJ2-3, with D possibly matching TRBD1 (6 bases). CDR3 length: 14 amino acids. Germline-derived CDR1 and CDR2 are SGHTA and FQGNSA. The germline V and J ends were trimmed by 3 bases and 6 bases, with 13 bases remaining between them. CDR3 region: CASSFQGHGDTQYF. DNA for the CDR3: TGTGCCAGCAGCTTTCAGGGGCACGGTGATACGCAGTATTTT. Full variable domain (outside the CDR3, taken from reference TRBV7-2 and TRBJ2-3): GAGVSQSPSNKVTEKGKDVELRCDPISGHTALYWYRQSLGQGLEFLIYFQGNSAPDKSGLPSDRFSAERTGGSVSTLTIQRTQQEDSAVYLCASSFQGHGDTQYFGPGTRLTVL.

The chain links TRBV10-3 to TRBJ1-6; D gene ambiguous. This CDR3 is built from 16 residues. The V end was cut by 4 bases, the J end by 0 bases, with 10 bases between. Per the germline V gene, CDR1 is ENHRY and CDR2 is SYGVKD. This CDR3 is CAISGSAVSYNSPLHF. CDR3 nucleotides: TGTGCCATCAGTGGCAGCGCAGTCTCCTATAATTCACCCCTCCACTTT.

The rearrangement links TRBV6-5 to TRBJ2-2; 7 nucleotides agree with TRBD1. The V segment lost 6 bases and the J segment 2 bases; nucleotides outside the gene matches: 6. Germline loops: CDR1 MNHEY, CDR2 SVGAGI. This CDR3 contains 15 residues. The CDR3 DNA reads TGTGCCAGCAGCTCCGGACAGGTCAACACCGGGGAGCTGTTTTTT. Its translation: CASSSGQVNTGELFF.

CDR3 region: CASSPGSLYNEQFF. In nucleotides, the CDR3 is TGTGCCAGCAGCCCAGGGTCCCTTTACAATGAGCAGTTCTTC. The genes are TRBV7-8 and TRBJ2-1; D possibly corresponds to TRBD1 (5 bases). Per the germline V gene, CDR1 is SGHVS and CDR2 is FQNEAQ. V was clipped by 5 bases and J by 4 bases, with 12 bases between them. CDR3 length: 14 residues.

This chain links TRBV6-5 with TRBJ2-7; TRBD2 agrees at 7 bases. Germline CDR1 and CDR2: MNHEY and SVGAGI. The CDR3 runs 14 residues. Trimming cost V 7 bases and J 3 bases; bases outside gene matches: 9. CDR3: CASTSGERGYEQYF. The CDR3 region has the DNA TGTGCCAGCACCTCGGGGGAGCGGGGCTACGAGCAGTACTTC.

For the CDR3, the DNA is TGTGCCACCAGCAGAGATTTGGCACCCGGGGGCTATGGCTACACCTTC. It translates to CATSRDLAPGGYGYTF. The chain has TRBV15 and TRBJ1-2, with a possible D match to TRBD1 (5 bases). This CDR3 has 16 amino acids. Trimming shortened V by 0 bases and J by 4 bases, and 15 bases separated the two germline ends. Germline loops: CDR1 LNHNV, CDR2 YYDKDF (reference sequence).

The chain links TRBV5-4 to TRBJ2-5; possibly TRBD2 for D (6 bases). Germline CDR1 and CDR2: SGHNT and YYREEE (reference sequence). The CDR3 is 14 residues long. Deletions cut 0 bases from V and 7 bases from J, with 13 bases between. CDR3: CASSLAEPGGTQYF. In DNA, the CDR3 is TGTGCCAGCAGCTTGGCCGAACCCGGGGGGACCCAGTACTTC.

The rearrangement links TRBV5-1 to TRBJ1-2; the match to TRBD1 covers 8 bases. In germline, CDR1 is SGHRS, CDR2 YFSETQ. V dropped 4 bases and J dropped 4; count of bases not matched to a gene: 6. The CDR3 runs to 14 residues. The CDR3 DNA sequence: TGCGCCAGCAGCACATCCGGGACAGGCTATGGCTACACCTTC. Protein sequence: CASSTSGTGYGYTF. Complete variable domain (other parts from reference TRBV5-1 and TRBJ1-2): KAGVTQTPRYLIKTRGQQVTLSCSPISGHRSVSWYQQTPGQGLQFLFEYFSETQRNKGNFPGRFSGRQFSNSRSEMNVSTLELGDSALYLCASSTSGTGYGYTFGSGTRLTVV.

The J gene is TRBJ1-2, the V gene TRBV5-6; D unresolved. The germline CDR1 and CDR2 sequences are SGHDT and YYEEEE. Trimming left V 4 bases short and J 7 bases short, with 11 bases between. This CDR3 spans 12 amino acids. The CDR3 spells CASSPRSGGYTF. The DNA of the CDR3 is TGTGCCAGCAGCCCGAGATCTGGTGGCTACACCTTC.

V gene TRBV28 combines with J gene TRBJ2-7, with 7 bases identical to TRBD1. Looked up from germline, CDR1 is MDHEN and CDR2 is SYDVKM. The CDR3 has 14 residues. The trim removed 4 bases at V and 4 bases at J, leaving 7 bases unmatched. The CDR3 DNA reads as TGTGCCAGCAGTTCCCAGGGGGTTGGGTACGAGCAGTACTTC. Translating it yields CASSSQGVGYEQYF.

The table lists this clone with a count of one. The CDR3 spells CASSLDHSSGNTIYF. In nucleotides, the CDR3 is TGTGCCAGCAGCTTAGACCACAGCTCTGGAAACACCATATATTTT. The V call is TRBV7-6, the J call TRBJ1-3; D is unresolved. V was pared by 1 base and J by 0 bases, with 7 bases between. Germline CDR1 and CDR2: SGHVS and FNYEAQ. This CDR3 is built from 15 residues.

V is TRBV28 and J is TRBJ1-4; D is uncertain. Trimming shortened V by 7 bases and J by 11 bases, and 20 bases separated the two germline ends. The CDR3 is 14 amino acids. Germline loops: CDR1 MDHEN, CDR2 SYDVKM. CDR3: CASIGLRVVGKLFF. The CDR3 DNA is TGTGCCAGCATCGGTTTGAGGGTGGTGGGTAAACTGTTTTTT.

Note on this clone: Other DNA sequences in the sample encode the same CDR3. Written as DNA, the CDR3 is TGTGCCAGTAGTACTCGGACAGTTGAAAAACTGTTTTTT. As protein: CASSTRTVEKLFF. This chain uses TRBV19 with TRBJ1-4, with TRBD1 as a possible D gene (6 bases). In germline, CDR1 is LNHDA, CDR2 SQIVND (reference sequence). CDR3 length: 13 residues. The V and J ends lost 4 bases and 7 bases respectively, with 10 bases between them.

The chain links TRBV4-1 to TRBJ2-1; D unresolved. Germline lookup yields CDR1 MGHRA and CDR2 YSYEKL. The CDR3 contains 13 residues. Trimming left V 5 bases short and J 5 bases short, with 10 bases between. CDR3 sequence: CASSWAENNEQFF. The CDR3 DNA reads TGCGCCAGCAGCTGGGCAGAGAACAATGAGCAGTTCTTC.

About this clone itself: Other nucleotide sequences in the sample specify the same CDR3. This chain's CDR3 is CASSPGTGGGEQYF. CDR3 nucleotide sequence: TGCGCCAGCAGCCCGGGGACAGGGGGAGGCGAGCAGTACTTC. V and J are TRBV5-1 and TRBJ2-7, with TRBD1 identical over 11 bases. Trimming took 4 bases from V and 6 from J; bases not matched to a gene: 6. The CDR3 extends over 14 amino acids. The germline gives CDR1 SGHRS, CDR2 YFSETQ.

V and J are TRBV14 and TRBJ2-3; 12 bases fit TRBD2. The germline gives CDR1 SGHDN, CDR2 FVKESK. The CDR3 totals 18 residues. V was pared by 4 bases and J by 2 bases, with 10 bases of the junction left unmatched. Here the CDR3 reads CASSPLAGGPRDTDTQYF. Here the CDR3 DNA reads TGTGCCAGCAGCCCACTAGCGGGAGGACCAAGGGACACAGATACGCAGTATTTT.

The chain carries TRBV5-4 and TRBJ2-5; unclear D gene. This CDR3 is built from 14 residues. Germline lookup yields CDR1 SGHNT and CDR2 YYREEE (reference sequence). V lost 3 bases to trimming and J lost 0 bases, with 9 bases between them. CDR3 DNA: TGTGCCAGCAGCTCCCCCCGGGACCAAGAGACCCAGTACTTC. Translation: CASSSPRDQETQYF.

This chain links TRBV9 with TRBJ2-2, with 8 bases that match TRBD2. The length of the CDR3 is 15 residues. Looked up from germline, CDR1 is SGDLS and CDR2 is YYNGEE. Losses at the gene ends were 5 bases for V and 1 base for J; bases not matched to a gene: 4. CDR3 loop: CASSTLAGNTGELFF. Here the CDR3 DNA reads TGTGCCAGCAGTACCCTAGCGGGGAACACCGGGGAGCTGTTTTTT.

The J gene is TRBJ2-1, the V gene TRBV7-9; 8 bases line up with TRBD2. J gave up 10 bases and V 5 bases, and 16 bases lay outside the gene matches. The CDR3 is 16 amino acids. Germline CDR1 SEHNR, CDR2 FQNEAQ (reference sequence). This chain's CDR3 is CASSQRLAGGPGEQFF. CDR3 in DNA: TGTGCCAGCAGCCAGAGGCTAGCGGGCGGCCCGGGCGAGCAGTTCTTC. The full variable domain, completed using reference TRBV7-9 and TRBJ2-1, is DTGVSQNPRHKITKRGQNVTFRCDPISEHNRLYWYRQTLGQGPEFLTYFQNEAQLEKSRLLSDRFSAERPKGSFSTLEIQRTEQGDSAMYLCASSQRLAGGPGEQFFGPGTRLTVL.

V and J are TRBV27 and TRBJ2-7; D possibly corresponds to TRBD1 (5 bases). With 6 bases removed from V and 4 bases from J, the gap between germline ends came to 16 bases. The CDR3 sequence is 14 residues long. In germline, CDR1 is MNHEY, CDR2 SMNVEV (reference sequence). Here the CDR3 reads CASSHRTRRYEQYF. Here the CDR3 DNA reads TGTGCCAGCAGCCACCGGACACGGCGGTACGAGCAGTACTTC.

Comment on this clone: The CDR3 end shows no conserved phenylalanine or tryptophan, and so a read error is likely. No DNA is shown, since the ends of the CDR3 on it are uncertain; the CDR3 is the one TCRdb lists. The CDR3 is CASSLTGVTPLAL. The rearrangement joins TRBV7-8 to TRBJ1-5; the D segment call TRBD1 is taken from the table without a DNA check. Germline assignment: CDR1 SGHVS and CDR2 FQNEAQ. The length of the CDR3 is 13 amino acids, counting both ends.

This sequence joins TRBV9 and TRBJ2-1; TRBD2 is a possible D gene (7 bases). CDR1 and CDR2 from the germline V gene are SGDLS and YYNGEE. V shed 3 bases and J shed 8 bases, with 21 bases lying between them. There are 16 residues in the CDR3. CDR3 nucleotides: TGTGCCAGCAGCGCCCCGGGGGGCGGGAGTTTGGATGAGCAGTTCTTC. This encodes CASSAPGGGSLDEQFF.

The gene calls are TRBV7-9 and TRBJ2-5, with 7 positions matching TRBD2. The CDR3 spans 16 residues. V dropped 5 bases and J dropped 2; count of bases not matched to a gene: 11. CDR1 and CDR2 (germline): SEHNR, FQNEAQ (reference sequence). The CDR3 coding sequence is TGTGCCAGCAGCCCAAAAGGACTAGGCCGTCAAGAGACCCAGTACTTC. It encodes CASSPKGLGRQETQYF.

This clone came up once. This chain uses TRBV5-1 with TRBJ2-7; 7 bases agree with TRBD1. Germline lookup yields CDR1 SGHRS and CDR2 YFSETQ. J was trimmed by 2 bases and V by 0 bases; bases with no gene match: 5. CDR3 length: 15 residues. CDR3 in amino acids: CASSLEGAETYEQYF. For the CDR3, the DNA is TGCGCCAGCAGCTTGGAGGGGGCTGAAACCTACGAGCAGTACTTC.